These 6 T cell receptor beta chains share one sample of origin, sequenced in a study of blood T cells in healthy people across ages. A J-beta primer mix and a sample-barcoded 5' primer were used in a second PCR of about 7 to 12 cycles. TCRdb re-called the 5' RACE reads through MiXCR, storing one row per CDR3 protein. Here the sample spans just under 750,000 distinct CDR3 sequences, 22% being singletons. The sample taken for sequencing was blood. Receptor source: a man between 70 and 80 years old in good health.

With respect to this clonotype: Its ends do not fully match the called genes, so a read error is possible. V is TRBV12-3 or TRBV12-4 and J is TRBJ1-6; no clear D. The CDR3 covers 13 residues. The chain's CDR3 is CVSSLEGNSPLHF. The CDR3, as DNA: TGTGTCAGCAGTTTAGAAGGCAATTCACCCCTCCACTTT.

The CDR3 DNA reads as TGTGCCAGCGCGTCCTTGGGGACAGGGGCCCTAACCTCTGGAAACACCATATATTTT. Translation: CASASLGTGALTSGNTIYF. The chain recombines TRBV6-1 with TRBJ1-3; 10 bases are a match to TRBD1. Germline CDR1 reads MNHNS; CDR2 reads SASEGT. J gave up 0 bases and V 8 bases, and 16 bases lay outside the gene matches. This CDR3 comprises 19 residues.

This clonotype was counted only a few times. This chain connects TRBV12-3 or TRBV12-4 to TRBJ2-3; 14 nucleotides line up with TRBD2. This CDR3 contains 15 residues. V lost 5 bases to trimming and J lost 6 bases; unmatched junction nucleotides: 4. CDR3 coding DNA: TGTGCCAGCAGTCCGAGGACTAGCGGGAGGGATACGCAGTATTTT. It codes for CASSPRTSGRDTQYF.

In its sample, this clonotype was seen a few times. Here the CDR3 reads CASSYSFIRTGGTEAFF. CDR3 coding DNA: TGTGCCAGCAGTTACTCGTTCATACGGACAGGGGGGACTGAAGCTTTCTTT. The chain joins TRBV6-5 to TRBJ1-1, with 10 bases identical to TRBD1. With V trimmed by 0 bases and J by 5 bases, 9 bases remained unmatched. The CDR3 sequence is 17 residues long. In germline, CDR1 is MNHEY, CDR2 SVGAGI.

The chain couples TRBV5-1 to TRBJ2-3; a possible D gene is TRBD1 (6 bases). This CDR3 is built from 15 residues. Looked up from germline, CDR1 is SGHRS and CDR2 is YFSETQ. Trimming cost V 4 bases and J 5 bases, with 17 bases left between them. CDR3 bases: TGCGCCAGCAGCACTCAGGGGCGACATATAGATACGCAGTATTTT. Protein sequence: CASSTQGRHIDTQYF.

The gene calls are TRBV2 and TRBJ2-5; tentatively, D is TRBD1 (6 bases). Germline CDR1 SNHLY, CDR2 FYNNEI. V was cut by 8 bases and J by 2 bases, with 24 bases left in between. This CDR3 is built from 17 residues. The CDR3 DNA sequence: TGTGCCAGCGATTGGGACAAGACCGCCGACGGGCAAGAGACCCAGTACTTC. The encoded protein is CASDWDKTADGQETQYF.